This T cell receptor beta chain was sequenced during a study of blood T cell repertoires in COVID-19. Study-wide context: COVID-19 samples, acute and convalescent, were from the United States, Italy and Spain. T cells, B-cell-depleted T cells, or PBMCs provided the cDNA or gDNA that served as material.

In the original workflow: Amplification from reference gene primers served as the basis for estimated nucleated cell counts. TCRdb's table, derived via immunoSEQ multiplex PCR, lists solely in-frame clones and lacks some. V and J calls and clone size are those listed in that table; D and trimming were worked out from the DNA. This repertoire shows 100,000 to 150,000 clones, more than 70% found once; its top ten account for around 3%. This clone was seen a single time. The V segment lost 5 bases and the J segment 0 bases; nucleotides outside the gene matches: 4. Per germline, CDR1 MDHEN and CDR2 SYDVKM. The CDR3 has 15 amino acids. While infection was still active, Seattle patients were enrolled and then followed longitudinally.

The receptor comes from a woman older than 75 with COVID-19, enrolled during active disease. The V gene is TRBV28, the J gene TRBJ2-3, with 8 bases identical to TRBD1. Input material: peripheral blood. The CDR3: CASSPQGASTDTQYF. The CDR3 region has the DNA TGTGCCAGCAGTCCCCAGGGGGCTAGCACAGATACGCAGTATTTT. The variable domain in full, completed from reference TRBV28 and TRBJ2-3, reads DVKVTQSSRYLVKRTGEKVFLECVQDMDHENMFWYRQDPGLGLRLIYFSYDVKMKEKGDIPEGYSVSREKKERFSLILESASTNQTSMYLCASSPQGASTDTQYFGPGTRLTVL.